This TCR beta chain was documented in a study of CD8 T cells in Susac syndrome. Random hexamers were used to reverse transcribe an amount of roughly 0.45 to 1 ug RNA. TCRdb processed the immunoSEQ multiplex PCR reads anew with MiXCR; each CDR3 protein has one entry. The table includes 300,000 or so distinct CDR3 sequences, around 92% detected once. The germline CDR1 and CDR2 sequences are GTSNPN and SVGIG (reference sequence). CDR3 length: 13 amino acids. V was pared by 2 bases and J by 3 bases, with 8 bases between. The sequence derives from a human donor with multiple sclerosis. Sequenced input: CD4+ T cells from PBMCs. The chain has TRBV30 and TRBJ1-5; tentatively, D is TRBD1 (5 bases). CDR3 nucleotide sequence: TGTGCCTGGAGTATGGGGGACAATCAGCCCCAGCATTTT. Residues: CAWSMGDNQPQHF.